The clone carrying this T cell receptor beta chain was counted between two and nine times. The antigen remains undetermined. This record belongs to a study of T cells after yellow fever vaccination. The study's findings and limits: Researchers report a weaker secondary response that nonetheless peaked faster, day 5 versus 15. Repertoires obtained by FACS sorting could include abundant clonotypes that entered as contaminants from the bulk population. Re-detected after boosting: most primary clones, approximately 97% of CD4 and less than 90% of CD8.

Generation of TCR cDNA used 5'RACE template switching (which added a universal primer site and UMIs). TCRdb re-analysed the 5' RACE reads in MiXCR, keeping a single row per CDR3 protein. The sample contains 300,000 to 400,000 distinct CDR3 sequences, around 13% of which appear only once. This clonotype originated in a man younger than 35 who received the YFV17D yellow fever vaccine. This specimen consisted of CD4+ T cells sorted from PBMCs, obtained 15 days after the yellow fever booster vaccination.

The CDR3 DNA sequence: TGTGCCAGCAGTGGGTCACAGGGGGCGCTTGGCTACACCTTC. Translating it yields CASSGSQGALGYTF. This chain uses TRBV6-5 with TRBJ1-2; 9 bases fit TRBD1. The length of the CDR3 is 14 residues. Germline V CDR1 and CDR2: MNHEY, SVGAGI. The V and J ends lost 5 bases and 7 bases, in that order; junction bases with no gene match: 8.